This T cell receptor (beta chain) was retrieved from a study of T cell responses to AZD1222 COVID-19 vaccine. Findings and limits, study-wide: All repertoire sampling was performed exclusively after the peak T cell response.

There are 16 residues in the CDR3. Germline V gives CDR1 SGHVS, CDR2 FNYEAQ. Trimming left V 4 bases short and J 4 bases short, with 17 bases between. The data were produced by immunoSEQ multiplex PCR, yet TCRdb's version contains in-frame clones alone and is incomplete. The repertoire consists of about 120,000 clones, with about 90% occurring once and the leading ten covering about 5.3%. With respect to this clone: Its antigen is not known.

The chain has TRBV7-6 and TRBJ2-1; D is possibly TRBD1 or TRBD2 (5 bases each). The sequences come from peripheral blood, collected on day 0 of AZD1222 vaccination. This sequence was found in an adult in good health. The CDR3 region is CASSSQTGTKYNEQFF. The CDR3, as DNA: TGTGCCAGCAGCTCGCAAACCGGGACCAAATACAATGAGCAGTTCTTC.